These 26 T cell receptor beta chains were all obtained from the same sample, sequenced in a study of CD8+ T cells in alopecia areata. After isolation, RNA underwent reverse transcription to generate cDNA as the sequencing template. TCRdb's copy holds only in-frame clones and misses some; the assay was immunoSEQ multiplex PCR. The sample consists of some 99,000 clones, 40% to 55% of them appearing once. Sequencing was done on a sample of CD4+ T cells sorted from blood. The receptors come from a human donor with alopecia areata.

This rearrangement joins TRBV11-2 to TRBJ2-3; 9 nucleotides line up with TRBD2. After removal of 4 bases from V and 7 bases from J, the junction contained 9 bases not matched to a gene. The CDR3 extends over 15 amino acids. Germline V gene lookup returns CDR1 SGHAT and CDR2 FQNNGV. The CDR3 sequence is CASSSAGTSRNTQYF. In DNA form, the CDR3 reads TGTGCCAGCAGCTCGGCCGGGACTAGCAGGAATACGCAGTATTTT.

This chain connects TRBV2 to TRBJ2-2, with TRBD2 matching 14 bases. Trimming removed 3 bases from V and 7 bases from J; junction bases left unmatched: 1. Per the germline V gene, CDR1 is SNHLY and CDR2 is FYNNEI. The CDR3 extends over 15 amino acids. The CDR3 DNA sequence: TGTGCCAGCAGTGAGGGACTAGCGGGAGTCGGGGAGCTGTTTTTT. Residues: CASSEGLAGVGELFF.

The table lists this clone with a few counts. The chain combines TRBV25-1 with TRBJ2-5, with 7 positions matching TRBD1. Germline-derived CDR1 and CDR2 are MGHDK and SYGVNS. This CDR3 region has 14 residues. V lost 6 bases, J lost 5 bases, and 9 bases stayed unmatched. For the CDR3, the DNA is TGTGCCAGCAGCTCCGCCGGGGACAGTGAGACCCAGTACTTC. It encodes CASSSAGDSETQYF.

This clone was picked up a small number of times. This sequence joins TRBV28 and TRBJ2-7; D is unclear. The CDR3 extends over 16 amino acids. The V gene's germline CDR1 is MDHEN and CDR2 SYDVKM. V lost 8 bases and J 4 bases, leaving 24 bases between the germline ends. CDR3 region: CASRFSGTNPRYEQYF. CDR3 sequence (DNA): TGTGCCAGCCGATTTAGTGGTACAAACCCCCGGTACGAGCAGTACTTC.

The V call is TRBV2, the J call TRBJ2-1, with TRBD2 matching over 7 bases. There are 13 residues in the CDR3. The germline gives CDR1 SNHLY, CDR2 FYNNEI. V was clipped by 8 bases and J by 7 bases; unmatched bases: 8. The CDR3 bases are TGTGCCAGCCGAGGACTAGACGGTAATGAGCAGTTCTTC. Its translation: CASRGLDGNEQFF.

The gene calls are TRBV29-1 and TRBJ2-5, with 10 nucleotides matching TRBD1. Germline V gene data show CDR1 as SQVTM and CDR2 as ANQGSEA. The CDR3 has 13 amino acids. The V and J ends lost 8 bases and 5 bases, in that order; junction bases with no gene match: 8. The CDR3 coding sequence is TGCAGCACCTCTCGGGACAGGGGTGAGACCCAGTACTTC. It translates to CSTSRDRGETQYF.

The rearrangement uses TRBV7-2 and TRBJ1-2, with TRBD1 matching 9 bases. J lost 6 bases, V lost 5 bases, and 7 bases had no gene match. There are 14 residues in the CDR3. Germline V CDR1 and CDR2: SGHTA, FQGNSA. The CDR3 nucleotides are TGTGCCAGCAGCCTCCGACGGACAGGGGATGGCTACACCTTC. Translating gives CASSLRRTGDGYTF.

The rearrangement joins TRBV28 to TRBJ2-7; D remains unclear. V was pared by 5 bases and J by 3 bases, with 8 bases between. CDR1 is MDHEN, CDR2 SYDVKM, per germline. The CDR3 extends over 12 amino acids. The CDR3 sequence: CASSPGYYEQYF. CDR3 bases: TGTGCCAGCAGTCCCGGGTACTACGAGCAGTACTTC.

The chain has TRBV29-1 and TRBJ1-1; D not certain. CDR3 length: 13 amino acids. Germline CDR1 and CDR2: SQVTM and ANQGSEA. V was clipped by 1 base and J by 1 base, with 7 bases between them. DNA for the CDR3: TGCAGCGTTGAAGTCCAAGAGAACACTGAAGCTTTCTTT. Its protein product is CSVEVQENTEAFF.

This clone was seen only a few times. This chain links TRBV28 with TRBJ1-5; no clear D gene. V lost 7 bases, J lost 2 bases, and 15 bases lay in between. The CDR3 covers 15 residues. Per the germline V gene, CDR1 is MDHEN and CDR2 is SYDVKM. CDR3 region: CASMSASSGNQPQHF. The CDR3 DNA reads TGTGCCAGCATGAGCGCCTCTTCAGGCAATCAGCCCCAGCATTTT.

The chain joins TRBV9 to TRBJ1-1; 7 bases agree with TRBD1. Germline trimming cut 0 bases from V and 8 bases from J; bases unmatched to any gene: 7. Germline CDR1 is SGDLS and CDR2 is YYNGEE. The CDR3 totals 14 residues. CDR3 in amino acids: CASSVERQGSEAFF. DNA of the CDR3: TGTGCCAGCAGCGTAGAACGACAGGGATCGGAAGCTTTCTTT.

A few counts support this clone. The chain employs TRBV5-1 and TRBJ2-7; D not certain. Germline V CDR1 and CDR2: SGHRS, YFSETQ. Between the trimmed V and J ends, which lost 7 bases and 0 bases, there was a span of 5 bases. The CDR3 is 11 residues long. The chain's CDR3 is CASSDSYEQYF. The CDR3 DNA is TGCGCCAGCTCTGACTCCTACGAGCAGTACTTC.

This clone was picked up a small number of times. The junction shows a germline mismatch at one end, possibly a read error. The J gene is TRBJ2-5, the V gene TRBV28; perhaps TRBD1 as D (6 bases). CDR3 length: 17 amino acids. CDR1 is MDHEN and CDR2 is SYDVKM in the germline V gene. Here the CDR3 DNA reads TGTTCCAGCAGCCCCATCCCCTTGGGGACACCCCAAGAGACCCAGTACTTC. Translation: CSSSPIPLGTPQETQYF.

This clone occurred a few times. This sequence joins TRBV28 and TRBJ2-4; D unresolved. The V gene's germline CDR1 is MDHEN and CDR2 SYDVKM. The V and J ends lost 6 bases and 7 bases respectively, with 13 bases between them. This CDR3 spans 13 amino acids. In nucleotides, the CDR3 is TGTGCCAGCAGCCCCAGGACCCGCAACATTCAGTACTTC. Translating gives CASSPRTRNIQYF.

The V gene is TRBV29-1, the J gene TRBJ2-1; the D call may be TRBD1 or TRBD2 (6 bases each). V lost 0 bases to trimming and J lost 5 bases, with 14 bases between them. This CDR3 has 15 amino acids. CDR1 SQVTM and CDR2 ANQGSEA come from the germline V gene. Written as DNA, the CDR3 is TGCAGCGTTGAAGATGGGGGCGGGGTTGACAATGAGCAGTTCTTC. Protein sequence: CSVEDGGGVDNEQFF.

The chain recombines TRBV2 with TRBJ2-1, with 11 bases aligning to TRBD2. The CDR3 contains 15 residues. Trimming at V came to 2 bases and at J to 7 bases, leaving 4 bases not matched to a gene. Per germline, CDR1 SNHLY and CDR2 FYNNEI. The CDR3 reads CASSERLAGGNEQFF. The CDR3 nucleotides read TGTGCCAGCAGTGAAAGGCTAGCGGGAGGTAATGAGCAGTTCTTC.

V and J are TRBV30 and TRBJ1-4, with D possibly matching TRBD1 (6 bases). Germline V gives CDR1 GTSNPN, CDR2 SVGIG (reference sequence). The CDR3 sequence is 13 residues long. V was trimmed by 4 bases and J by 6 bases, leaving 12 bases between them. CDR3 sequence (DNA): TGTGCCTGGAACCTCAGGACAGATGAAAAACTGTTTTTT. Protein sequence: CAWNLRTDEKLFF. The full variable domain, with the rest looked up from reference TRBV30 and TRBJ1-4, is SQTIHQWPATLVQPVGSPLSLECTVEGTSNPNLYWYRQAAGRGLQLLFYSVGIGQISSEVPQNLSASRPQDRQFILSSKKLLLSDSGFYLCAWNLRTDEKLFFGSGTQLSVL.

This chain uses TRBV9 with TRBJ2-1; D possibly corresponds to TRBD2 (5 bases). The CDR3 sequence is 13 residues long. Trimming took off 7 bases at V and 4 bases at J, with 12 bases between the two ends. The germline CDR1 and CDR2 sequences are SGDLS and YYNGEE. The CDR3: CASGYGLYNEQFF. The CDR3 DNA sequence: TGTGCCAGCGGGTACGGACTTTACAATGAGCAGTTCTTC. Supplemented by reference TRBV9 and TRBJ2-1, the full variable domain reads DSGVTQTPKHLITATGQRVTLRCSPRSGDLSVYWYQQSLDQGLQFLIQYYNGEERAKGNILERFSAQQFPDLHSELNLSSLELGDSALYFCASGYGLYNEQFFGPGTRLTVL.

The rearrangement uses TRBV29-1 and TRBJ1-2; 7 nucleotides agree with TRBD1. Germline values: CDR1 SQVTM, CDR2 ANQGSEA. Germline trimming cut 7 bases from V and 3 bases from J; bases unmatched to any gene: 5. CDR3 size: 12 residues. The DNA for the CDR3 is TGCAGCGCTTGGGACAGCTACTATGGCTACACCTTC. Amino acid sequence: CSAWDSYYGYTF.

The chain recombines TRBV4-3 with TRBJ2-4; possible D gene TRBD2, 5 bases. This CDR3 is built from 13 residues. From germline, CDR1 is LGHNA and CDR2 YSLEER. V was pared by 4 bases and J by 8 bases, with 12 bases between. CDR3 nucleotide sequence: TGCGCCAGCAGCCCCCTGGCCGGGGACATTCAGTACTTC. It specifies CASSPLAGDIQYF.

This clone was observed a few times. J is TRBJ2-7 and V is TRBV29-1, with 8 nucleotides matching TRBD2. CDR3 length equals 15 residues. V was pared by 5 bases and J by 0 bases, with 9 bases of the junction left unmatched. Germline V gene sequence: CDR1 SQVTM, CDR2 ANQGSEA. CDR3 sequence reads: CSVFQRGFLSYEQYF. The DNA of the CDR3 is TGCAGCGTTTTCCAGCGGGGGTTCCTCTCCTACGAGCAGTACTTC.

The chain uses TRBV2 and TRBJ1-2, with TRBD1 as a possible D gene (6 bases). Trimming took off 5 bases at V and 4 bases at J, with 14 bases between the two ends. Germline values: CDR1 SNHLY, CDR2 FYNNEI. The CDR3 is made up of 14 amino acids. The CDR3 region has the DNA TGTGCCAGCAGTTCCTACAGGGCGTCCTATGGCTACACCTTC. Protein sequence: CASSSYRASYGYTF.

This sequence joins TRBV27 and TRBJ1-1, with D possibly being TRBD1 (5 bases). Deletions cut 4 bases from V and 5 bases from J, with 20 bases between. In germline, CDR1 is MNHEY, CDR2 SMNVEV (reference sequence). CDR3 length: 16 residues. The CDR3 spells CASSSRNARAGTEAFF. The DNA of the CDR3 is TGTGCCAGCAGTTCACGGAACGCCAGGGCTGGGACTGAAGCTTTCTTT.

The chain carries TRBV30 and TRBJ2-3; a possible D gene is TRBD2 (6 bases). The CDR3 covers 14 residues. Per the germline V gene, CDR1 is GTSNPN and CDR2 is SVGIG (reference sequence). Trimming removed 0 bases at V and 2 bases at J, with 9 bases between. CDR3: CAWSVGGDTDTQYF. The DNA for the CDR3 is TGTGCCTGGAGTGTAGGAGGGGACACAGATACGCAGTATTTT. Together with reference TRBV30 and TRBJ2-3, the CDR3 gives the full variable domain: SQTIHQWPATLVQPVGSPLSLECTVEGTSNPNLYWYRQAAGRGLQLLFYSVGIGQISSEVPQNLSASRPQDRQFILSSKKLLLSDSGFYLCAWSVGGDTDTQYFGPGTRLTVL.

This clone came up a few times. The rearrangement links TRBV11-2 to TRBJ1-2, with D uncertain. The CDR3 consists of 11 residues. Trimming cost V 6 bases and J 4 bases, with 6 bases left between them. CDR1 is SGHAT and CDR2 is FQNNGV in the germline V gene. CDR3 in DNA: TGTGCCAGCAGGCCCAGCTATGGCTACACCTTC. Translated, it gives CASRPSYGYTF.

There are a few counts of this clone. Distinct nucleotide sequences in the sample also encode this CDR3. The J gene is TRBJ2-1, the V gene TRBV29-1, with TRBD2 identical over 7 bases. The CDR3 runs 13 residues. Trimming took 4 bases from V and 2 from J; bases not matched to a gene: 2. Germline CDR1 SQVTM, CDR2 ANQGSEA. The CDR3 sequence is CSVGGRAYNEQFF. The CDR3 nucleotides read TGCAGCGTTGGTGGGAGGGCCTACAATGAGCAGTTCTTC.